This TCR beta chain came from a study of blood T cell repertoires in COVID-19. Trimming left V 0 bases short and J 6 bases short, with 11 bases between. The length of the CDR3 is 14 residues. Germline V gene lookup returns CDR1 SGHAT and CDR2 FQDESV (reference sequence). Some clones are missing from TCRdb's copy, which holds only in-frame ones; the method was immunoSEQ multiplex PCR. The sample has around 240,000 clones; 80% to 90% are singletons. V and J are TRBV11-1 and TRBJ1-2; possible D gene TRBD1, 6 bases. Sequencing was done on a sample of PBMCs or T cells enriched from blood (not recorded which). This TCR was sampled from a woman aged 45-59 years who had recovered from COVID-19. In DNA form, the CDR3 reads TGTGCCAGCAGCTTAGCGAAGGGGACACATGGCTACACCTTC. It translates to CASSLAKGTHGYTF.